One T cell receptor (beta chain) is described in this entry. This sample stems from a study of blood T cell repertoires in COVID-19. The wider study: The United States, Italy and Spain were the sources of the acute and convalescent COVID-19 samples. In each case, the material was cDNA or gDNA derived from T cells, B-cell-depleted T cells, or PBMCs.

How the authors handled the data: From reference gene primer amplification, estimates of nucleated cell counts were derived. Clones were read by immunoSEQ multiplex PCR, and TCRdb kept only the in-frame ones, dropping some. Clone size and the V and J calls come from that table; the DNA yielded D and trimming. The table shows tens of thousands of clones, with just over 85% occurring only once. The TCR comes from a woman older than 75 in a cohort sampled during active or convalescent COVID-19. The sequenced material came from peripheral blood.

The CDR3 region is CASSSGGSYEQYF. The CDR3 bases are TGTGCCAGCAGCAGCGGGGGCTCCTACGAGCAGTACTTC. The chain is built from TRBV9 and TRBJ2-7; 8 bases fit TRBD2. The J segment lost 0 bases and the V segment lost 4 bases, leaving 0 bases of the junction unmatched. Germline CDR1 reads SGDLS; CDR2 reads YYNGEE. The CDR3 spans 13 residues. Together with reference TRBV9 and TRBJ2-7, the CDR3 gives the full variable domain: DSGVTQTPKHLITATGQRVTLRCSPRSGDLSVYWYQQSLDQGLQFLIQYYNGEERAKGNILERFSAQQFPDLHSELNLSSLELGDSALYFCASSSGGSYEQYFGPGTRLTVT.